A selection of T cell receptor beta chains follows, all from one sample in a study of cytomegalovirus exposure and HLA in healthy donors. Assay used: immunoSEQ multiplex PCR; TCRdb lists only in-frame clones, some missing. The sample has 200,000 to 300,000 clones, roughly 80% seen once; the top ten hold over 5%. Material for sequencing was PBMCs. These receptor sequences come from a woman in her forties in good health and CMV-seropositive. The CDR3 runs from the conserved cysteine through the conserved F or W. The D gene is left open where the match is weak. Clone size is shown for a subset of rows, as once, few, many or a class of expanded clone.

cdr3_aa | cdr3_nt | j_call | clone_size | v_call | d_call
CASSSTLGYTDTQYF | TGCGCCAGCTCCTCGACCCTCGGGTACACAGATACGCAGTATTTT | TRBJ2-3 | NA | TRBV4-3 | NA
CASSVGQGMNTEAFF | TGTGCCAGCAGCGTCGGACAGGGGATGAACACTGAAGCTTTCTTT | TRBJ1-1 | NA | TRBV9 | TRBD1
CASRPTGSYEQYF | TGTGCCAGCAGACCCACAGGTTCCTACGAGCAGTACTTC | TRBJ2-7 | NA | TRBV7-3 | NA
CAWSQDRGDEQYF | TGTGCCTGGAGTCAGGACAGGGGGGACGAGCAGTACTTC | TRBJ2-7 | NA | TRBV30 | TRBD1
CASSSHTNEQYF | TGTGCCAGCAGCTCCCACACTAACGAGCAGTACTTC | TRBJ2-7 | NA | TRBV7-6 | NA
CASSYSGGYNEQFF | TGTGCCAGCAGTTACTCAGGGGGCTACAATGAGCAGTTCTTC | TRBJ2-1 | NA | TRBV6-6 | NA
CASSRQGQNTEAFF | TGTGCCAGCAGCAGACAGGGGCAGAACACTGAAGCTTTCTTT | TRBJ1-1 | NA | TRBV11-3 | TRBD1
CSLPLAGLRNEQFF | TGCAGCCTGCCTCTAGCGGGACTCCGGAATGAGCAGTTCTTC | TRBJ2-1 | NA | TRBV29-1 | TRBD2
CASSADRGLYEQYF | TGTGCCAGCAGCGCCGACAGGGGGCTGTACGAGCAGTACTTC | TRBJ2-7 | NA | TRBV6-1 | TRBD1
CTSSQPSFVGTSGRGEQFF | TGCACCAGCAGCCAACCCTCATTCGTCGGGACTAGCGGGAGAGGTGAGCAGTTCTTC | TRBJ2-1 | NA | TRBV1 | NA
CASGKNRGNTEAFF | TGTGCCAGCGGCAAAAACAGGGGGAACACTGAAGCTTTCTTT | TRBJ1-1 | few | TRBV2 | TRBD1
CASSPGGGRYEQYF | TGTGCCAGCAGTCCGGGGGGCGGTCGCTACGAGCAGTACTTC | TRBJ2-7 | few | TRBV5-6 | NA
CASSLAMRVANTGELFF | TGCGCCAGCAGCTTGGCCATGAGGGTTGCGAACACCGGGGAGCTGTTTTTT | TRBJ2-2 | NA | TRBV5-1 | NA
CASSFDIQETQYF | TGTGCCAGCAGCTTTGACATCCAAGAGACCCAGTACTTC | TRBJ2-5 | NA | TRBV7-2 | NA
CASSLNYEQYF | TGTGCCAGCAGCCTGAACTACGAGCAGTACTTC | TRBJ2-7 | NA | TRBV5-6 | NA
CATSRDGQSSYEQYF | TGTGCCACCAGCAGAGATGGACAGAGCTCCTACGAGCAGTATTTC | TRBJ2-7 | once | TRBV15 | NA
CASSLGGTEQYF | TGTGCCAGCAGTTTGGGGGGAACCGAGCAGTACTTC | TRBJ2-7 | once | TRBV27 | NA
CASSRDISGTEAFF | TGTGCCAGCAGCCGGGATATATCGGGAACTGAAGCTTTCTTT | TRBJ1-1 | NA | TRBV7-7 | NA
CAWALRRAGTVYEQYF | TGTGCCTGGGCCCTAAGAAGGGCCGGGACAGTCTACGAGCAGTACTTC | TRBJ2-7 | NA | TRBV30 | TRBD1
CASSVGTGTEQYF | TGTGCCAGTAGTGTTGGGACAGGGACCGAGCAGTACTTC | TRBJ2-7 | NA | TRBV19 | TRBD1
CASSFGGYGARQETQYF | TGTGCCAGCAGTTTTGGGGGGTATGGGGCGCGCCAAGAGACCCAGTACTTC | TRBJ2-5 | NA | TRBV27 | NA
CASFSGGQTEAFF | TGTGCCAGCTTTTCAGGGGGCCAGACTGAAGCTTTCTTT | TRBJ1-1 | NA | TRBV18 | TRBD1
CASWAGRVDTQYF | TGTGCCAGCTGGGCGGGAAGGGTAGATACGCAGTATTTT | TRBJ2-3 | NA | TRBV28 | NA
CSARTGYGYTF | TGCAGCGCTAGGACAGGGTATGGCTACACCTTC | TRBJ1-2 | NA | TRBV29-1 | TRBD1
CASNQKGEGEAFF | TGTGCCAGCAACCAAAAGGGGGAAGGTGAAGCTTTCTTT | TRBJ1-1 | once | TRBV2 | NA
CASSSSGGRETQYF | TGCGCCAGCAGCTCTTCGGGGGGAAGGGAGACCCAGTACTTC | TRBJ2-5 | NA | TRBV5-1 | TRBD2
CATSRRGLNTEAFF | TGTGCCACCAGCAGGAGGGGGCTGAACACTGAAGCTTTCTTT | TRBJ1-1 | NA | TRBV15 | TRBD1
CSVDGRATEAFF | TGCAGCGTTGATGGCAGGGCCACTGAAGCTTTCTTT | TRBJ1-1 | few | TRBV29-1 | NA
CASSTGTGYHSGNTIYF | TGTGCCAGCAGTACCGGGACAGGGTACCACTCTGGAAACACCATATATTTT | TRBJ1-3 | NA | TRBV2 | TRBD1
CASSDKDSPSSYNSPLHF | TGCGCCAGCAGCGATAAGGACAGCCCGAGCTCCTATAATTCACCCCTCCACTTT | TRBJ1-6 | NA | TRBV5-1 | NA
CASSLEVSGHPRVF | TGTGCCAGCAGCTTAGAAGTGTCAGGACACCCTCGCGTCTTC | TRBJ1-2 | NA | TRBV7-2 | NA
CASSSSGPPQPQHF | TGTGCCAGCAGTTCGAGTGGGCCCCCCCAGCCCCAGCATTTT | TRBJ1-5 | NA | TRBV2 | NA
CASRAGQVDYTF | TGTGCCAGCAGGGCGGGACAGGTGGACTACACCTTC | TRBJ1-2 | NA | TRBV25-1 | TRBD1
CASSRDRDTEAFF | TGTGCTAGCAGTCGAGACAGGGACACTGAAGCTTTCTTT | TRBJ1-1 | once | TRBV7-7 | TRBD1
CASSLNGGQASHEAFF | TGTGCCAGCAGCTTAAATGGGGGACAGGCGTCCCATGAAGCTTTCTTT | TRBJ1-1 | NA | TRBV7-2 | TRBD1
CAWAGGGSSYEQYF | TGTGCCTGGGCAGGCGGAGGGAGCTCCTACGAGCAGTACTTC | TRBJ2-7 | NA | TRBV30 | NA
CASSEALSGIPAAFF | TGTGCCAGCAGTGAAGCGCTCAGCGGGATACCAGCGGCTTTCTTT | TRBJ1-1 | NA | TRBV6-1 | NA
CASSEDRGNEQYF | TGTGCCAGCAGCGAGGACAGGGGGAACGAGCAGTACTTC | TRBJ2-7 | NA | TRBV21-1 | NA
CASSREISSGEDEQFF | TGTGCCAGCAGCCGGGAAATATCCTCTGGCGAGGATGAGCAGTTCTTC | TRBJ2-1 | NA | TRBV11-2 | NA
CASSATQTHEAFF | TGTGCCAGCAGCGCCACACAAACCCATGAAGCTTTCTTT | TRBJ1-1 | NA | TRBV9 | NA
CASSLDHYEQYF | TGTGCCAGCAGCCTAGATCACTACGAGCAGTACTTC | TRBJ2-7 | NA | TRBV11-1 | NA
CASKNAAGYYEQYF | TGTGCCAGCAAAAACGCGGCAGGGTACTACGAGCAGTACTTC | TRBJ2-7 | NA | TRBV6-5 | NA
CASSSRQGQAFF | TGTGCCAGCAGCTCCAGACAGGGTCAAGCTTTCTTT | TRBJ1-1 | NA | TRBV13 | TRBD1
CASSDSGAGYEQYF | TGTGCCAGCAGTGATAGCGGGGCAGGGTACGAGCAGTACTTC | TRBJ2-7 | NA | TRBV25-1 | TRBD2
CASSQGGTGFNYGYTF | TGTGCCAGCAGCCAAGGGGGTACAGGTTTTAACTATGGCTACACCTTC | TRBJ1-2 | few | TRBV4-2 | NA
CASSATTTSGSYEQYF | TGTGCCAGTAGTGCGACCACAACTAGCGGGAGCTACGAGCAGTACTTC | TRBJ2-7 | NA | TRBV19 | TRBD2
CASSPPMEGKQAHGYTF | TGTGCCAGCTCACCACCGATGGAGGGCAAACAGGCTCATGGCTACACCTTC | TRBJ1-2 | NA | TRBV18 | NA
CASGLGSYEQYF | TGTGCTAGTGGTTTGGGCAGCTACGAGCAGTACTTC | TRBJ2-7 | NA | TRBV12-5 | NA
CASSSNRGGLRANVLTF | TGTGCCAGCAGTTCAAACAGGGGGGGTTTGAGGGCCAACGTCCTGACTTTC | TRBJ2-6 | NA | TRBV11-3 | NA
CASSFSRTSGALTDTQYF | TGCGCCAGCAGCTTCTCCAGGACTAGCGGGGCCCTCACAGATACGCAGTATTTT | TRBJ2-3 | NA | TRBV5-1 | TRBD2
CASSIGRESNQPQHF | TGTGCCAGTAGTATAGGGAGGGAGAGCAATCAGCCCCAGCATTTT | TRBJ1-5 | few | TRBV19 | NA
CASSRDSSLEKLFF | TGTGCCAGCAGCCGGGACAGTTCGTTGGAAAAACTGTTTTTT | TRBJ1-4 | NA | TRBV7-2 | TRBD1
CASSPGLAGGTDTQYF | TGTGCCAGCAGCCCCGGACTAGCGGGGGGGACAGATACGCAGTATTTT | TRBJ2-3 | NA | TRBV27 | TRBD2
CASSRGQAMSGNTIYF | TGTGCCAGCAGCCGCGGACAGGCGATGTCTGGAAACACCATATATTTT | TRBJ1-3 | NA | TRBV5-6 | TRBD1
CASSEEIPLPYTF | TGTGCCAGCAGTGAGGAGATCCCCCTGCCCTACACCTTC | TRBJ1-2 | NA | TRBV6-1 | NA
CASSLKGARGGYTF | TGTGCCAGCAGTTTAAAGGGGGCGCGAGGTGGCTACACCTTC | TRBJ1-2 | NA | TRBV27 | TRBD1